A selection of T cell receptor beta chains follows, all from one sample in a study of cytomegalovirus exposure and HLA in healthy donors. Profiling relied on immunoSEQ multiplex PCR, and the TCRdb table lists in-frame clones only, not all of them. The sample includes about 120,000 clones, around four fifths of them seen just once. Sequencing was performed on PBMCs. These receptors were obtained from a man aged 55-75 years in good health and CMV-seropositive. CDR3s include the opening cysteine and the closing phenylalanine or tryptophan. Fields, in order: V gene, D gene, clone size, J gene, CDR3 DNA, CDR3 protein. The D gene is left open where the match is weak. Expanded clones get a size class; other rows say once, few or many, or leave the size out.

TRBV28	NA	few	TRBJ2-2	TGTGCCAGCCGGAGCGGGTCCACCCCCGGGGAGCTGTTTTTT	CASRSGSTPGELFF
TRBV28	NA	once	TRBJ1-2	TGTGCCAGCAGTTCGGACAGTTTCTATGGCTACACCTTC	CASSSDSFYGYTF
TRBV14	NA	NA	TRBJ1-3	TGTGCCAGCAGCCAAACGACAAGACCGGCTGGAAACACCATATATTTT	CASSQTTRPAGNTIYF
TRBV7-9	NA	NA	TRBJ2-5	TGTGCCAGCAGCTTGGGGACTCGACAAGAGACCCAGTACTTC	CASSLGTRQETQYF
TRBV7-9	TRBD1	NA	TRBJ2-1	TGTGCCAGCAGCTCAGGACAGGTTAACAATGAGCAGTTCTTC	CASSSGQVNNEQFF
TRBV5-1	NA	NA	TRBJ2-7	TGCGCCAGCAGCGACAAAAGCGGGACAACCTACGAGCAGTACTTC	CASSDKSGTTYEQYF
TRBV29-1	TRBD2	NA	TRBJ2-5	TGCAGCGTTGAACTACTAGCGGGAGCCAGAAGGGAGACCCAGTACTTC	CSVELLAGARRETQYF
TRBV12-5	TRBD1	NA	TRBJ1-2	TGTGCTAGTGCTATGACAGGGGACTATGGCTACACCTTC	CASAMTGDYGYTF
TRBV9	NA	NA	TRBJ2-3	TGTGCCAGCAGCGTCAATCCGGGGGACACAGATACGCAGTATTTT	CASSVNPGDTDTQYF
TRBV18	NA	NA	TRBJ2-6	TGTGCCAGCTCACCACTTGACGGGGCTGGGGCCAACGTCCTGACTTTC	CASSPLDGAGANVLTF
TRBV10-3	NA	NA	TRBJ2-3	TGTGCCATCACCCGCGCGGGGGCGACAGATACGCAGTATTTT	CAITRAGATDTQYF
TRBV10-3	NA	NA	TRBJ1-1	TGTGCCATCAGTGTTGGACTCGAAGCTTTCTTT	CAISVGLEAFF
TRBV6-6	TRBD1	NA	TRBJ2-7	TGTGCCAGCAGCGACAGGGGCTCCTACGAGCAGTACTTC	CASSDRGSYEQYF
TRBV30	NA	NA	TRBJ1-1	TGTGCCTGGACGGGGGGGCCTGAAGCTTTCTTT	CAWTGGPEAFF
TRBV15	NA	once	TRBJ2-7	TGTGCCACCAGCAGAGAGGCATTCTCCTACGAGCAGTACTTC	CATSREAFSYEQYF
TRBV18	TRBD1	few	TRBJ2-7	TGTGCCAGCTCAACCGGGACAGGTACCCCCTACGAGCAGTACTTC	CASSTGTGTPYEQYF
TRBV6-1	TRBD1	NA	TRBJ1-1	TGTGCCAGCAGTGAAGGGACAGGGTGGACTGAAGCTTTCTTT	CASSEGTGWTEAFF
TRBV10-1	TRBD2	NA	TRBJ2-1	TGCGCCAGCAGTGAGCCCCTTAGCGGGGGGGGTACCTACAATGAGCAGTTCTTC	CASSEPLSGGGTYNEQFF
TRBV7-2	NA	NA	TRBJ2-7	TGTGCCAGCAGCTTGGCACAGGGTTCCTCGGGGTACGAGCAGTACTTC	CASSLAQGSSGYEQYF
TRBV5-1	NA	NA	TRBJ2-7	TGCGCCAGCAGCTTGGTAGCTGATCGGGGCTACGAGCAGTACTTC	CASSLVADRGYEQYF
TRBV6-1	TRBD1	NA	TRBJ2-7	TGTGCCATAACTGGACAGGGGGCTTACGAGCAGTACTTC	CAITGQGAYEQYF
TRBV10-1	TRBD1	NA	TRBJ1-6	TGCGCCAGCAGTCCAGGGGGATTTCGTCATTCACCCCTCCACTTT	CASSPGGFRHSPLHF
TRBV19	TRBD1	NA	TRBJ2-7	TGTGCCAGTAGTAAACAGGGGGCCTACGAGCAGTACTTC	CASSKQGAYEQYF
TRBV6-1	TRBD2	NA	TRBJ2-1	TGTGCCAGCAGCGAACCCCTTTTTCTGCGCGGGAGCTCCTACAATGAGCAGTTCTTC	CASSEPLFLRGSSYNEQFF
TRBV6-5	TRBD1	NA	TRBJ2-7	TGTGCCAGCGGAGGGACAGGGTACGAGCAGTACTTC	CASGGTGYEQYF
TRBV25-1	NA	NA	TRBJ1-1	TGTGCCAGCAGTGAAGGAGGGGCCCAGAACACTGAAGCTTTCTTT	CASSEGGAQNTEAFF
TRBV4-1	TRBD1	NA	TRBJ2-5	TGCGCCAGCAGCCACGGTTCTGGGACAGGCGGCGAGACCCAGTACTTC	CASSHGSGTGGETQYF
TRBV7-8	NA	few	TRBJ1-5	TGTGCCAGCAGCTTAGCCCAGGGTGTGCGTCAGCCCCAGCATTTT	CASSLAQGVRQPQHF
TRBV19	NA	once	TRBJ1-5	TGTGCCAGTAGTATCGGAGGGTCAGGGAGCCAGCCCCAGCATTTT	CASSIGGSGSQPQHF
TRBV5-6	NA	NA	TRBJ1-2	TGTGCCAGCAGCTTGGATTTAGCAGCCTCGCTCTATGGCTACACCTTC	CASSLDLAASLYGYTF
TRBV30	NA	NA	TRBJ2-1	TGTGCCTGGACCGAAGGTAGTAGCGGCTCCTACAATGAGCAGTTCTTC	CAWTEGSSGSYNEQFF
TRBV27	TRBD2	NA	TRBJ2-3	TGTGCCAGCTGCCCGGGGGGGGCTGACACAGATACGCAGTATTTT	CASCPGGADTDTQYF
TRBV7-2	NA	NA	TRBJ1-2	TGTGCCAGCAGCTTAGGGGCAGGGATGAAGTACGGTGGCTACACCTTC	CASSLGAGMKYGGYTF
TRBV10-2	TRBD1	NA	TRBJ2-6	TGCGCCAGCAGTCGACAGGGCCCCTCTGGGGCCAACGTCCTGACTTTC	CASSRQGPSGANVLTF